This TCR beta chain was observed in a study of CD4 T cells in relation to SARS-CoV-2 and coronaviruses. The overall study: After less than 11 days of antigen culture, PBMC TCR beta CDR3s were sequenced.

V was trimmed by 5 bases and J by 0 bases, leaving 19 bases between them. Germline CDR1 is SGHRS and CDR2 is YFSETQ. The CDR3 is 17 residues long. The protocol was immunoSEQ multiplex PCR, while the TCRdb copy is restricted to in-frame clones and leaves out a portion. The sample gives 25,000 to 35,000 clones, roughly 70% of which show up once; approximately 13% is in the top ten. Unexposed donor CD4+ T cells date from about 2011-2018, before the COVID-19 pandemic. Isolation of CD4+ T cells took place after about 10 days in culture. Study-level findings and limits: In about 65% of donors, memory CD4+ clonotypes crossrecognized SARS-CoV-2 and at least one common cold coronavirus spike.

Note on this clone: What it recognizes is unknown.

The TCR was taken from a human donor in good health. J is TRBJ2-3 and V is TRBV5-1; no definite D call. The sequenced sample consisted of CD4+ T cells from PBMCs, cultured in vitro. CDR3 sequence: CASSYMPLVRSTDTQYF. The CDR3 DNA is TGCGCCAGCAGTTACATGCCGCTGGTTAGGAGCACAGATACGCAGTATTTT.